Listed below are T cell receptor beta chains from one sample, sequenced in a study of beta chain features in type 1 diabetes. The method was immunoSEQ multiplex PCR; TCRdb's version includes in-frame clones alone and lacks a portion of them. The sample shows 200,000 to 250,000 clones, approximately 15% of them seen only once. The specimen sequenced was naive CD4+ T cells from blood. Receptors originate from a young man with type 1 diabetes. The CDR3 runs from the conserved cysteine through the conserved F or W. The D gene is left open where the match is weak. Size tells how often a clone was seen (once, few, many) or the class of an expanded clone, and some rows leave it out.

TRBD1	TRBV10-3	TRBJ2-7	-	TGTGCCATCAGCGGGACAGAGACCTTGTACGAGCAGTACTTC	CAISGTETLYEQYF
TRBD1	TRBV25-1	TRBJ1-1	-	TGTGCCAGCAGGAGGACAGGGTGGGAAGCTTTCTTT	CASRRTGWEAFF
TRBD2	TRBV4-2	TRBJ2-5	few	TGTGCCAGCAGCCAAGAGGGTCTAGCGGAGCCACAAGAGACCCAGTACTTC	CASSQEGLAEPQETQYF
TRBD1	TRBV14	TRBJ2-3	few	TGTGCCAGCAGCCGACAGGGTCTCACAGATACGCAGTATTTT	CASSRQGLTDTQYF
-	TRBV30	TRBJ2-7	few	TGTGCCTGGAGTGTACATTACGAGCAGTACTTC	CAWSVHYEQYF
-	TRBV30	TRBJ2-1	-	TGTGCCTGGAGGAGGGAGTTCCAGCGCAACTCCTACAATGAGCAGTTCTTC	CAWRREFQRNSYNEQFF
TRBD1	TRBV6-6	TRBJ2-5	-	TGTGCCAGCGGTAGAAGGACAGGCGAACAAGAGACCCAGTACTTC	CASGRRTGEQETQYF
-	TRBV19	TRBJ1-5	few	TGTGCCAGTAGTCCGCGGGCGGGGCTACGCCAGCCCCAGCATTTT	CASSPRAGLRQPQHF
-	TRBV30	TRBJ2-3	-	TGTGCCTGGAGCTTGGGCGTAGCAGATACGCAGTATTTT	CAWSLGVADTQYF
-	TRBV5-1	TRBJ2-3	-	TGCGCCAGCAGCTTAACGGGGGTAGCAGATACGCAGTATTTT	CASSLTGVADTQYF
-	TRBV11-2	TRBJ1-2	-	TGTGCCAGCAGCTTGGGACACCTCTATGGCTACACCTTC	CASSLGHLYGYTF
TRBD2	TRBV11-2	TRBJ2-3	-	TGTGCCAGCACTAGGACTAGCGGGAAAGATACGCAGTATTTT	CASTRTSGKDTQYF
-	TRBV9	TRBJ1-5	-	TGTGCCAGCAGCGGCGGGACGGGTCAGCCCCAGCATTTT	CASSGGTGQPQHF
TRBD1	TRBV5-4	TRBJ1-2	few	TGTGCCAGCAGCTCGGGACAGGGGGCTTATGGCTACACCTTC	CASSSGQGAYGYTF
-	TRBV19	TRBJ1-2	few	TGTGCCAGTAGTGCACAGGGTTGGGGCTACACCTTC	CASSAQGWGYTF
TRBD1	TRBV27	TRBJ2-3	few	TGTGCCAGCAGTCGGGACAGTACGGGGGATACGCAGTATTTT	CASSRDSTGDTQYF
TRBD1	TRBV9	TRBJ1-2	-	TGTGCCAGCAGCGTAGGGGACAGCCAGAACTATGGCTACACCTTC	CASSVGDSQNYGYTF
TRBD1	TRBV30	TRBJ1-2	-	TGTGCCTGGAGGTTACAGGGGGCGTATGGCTACACCTTC	CAWRLQGAYGYTF
-	TRBV5-1	TRBJ2-5	-	TGCGCCAGCAGCTCCACAGGGTACGAGACCCAGTACTTC	CASSSTGYETQYF
-	TRBV14	TRBJ2-3	few	TGTGCCAGCAGCCAGAAACAGGACACAGATACGCAGTATTTT	CASSQKQDTDTQYF
-	TRBV5-1	TRBJ1-2	-	TGCGCCAGCAGCTCCGGTCCTCAGGCTCGTCACTATGGCTACACCTTC	CASSSGPQARHYGYTF
-	TRBV7-9	TRBJ1-5	-	TGTGCCAGCAGCTTTGACAGCAGCAATCAGCCCCAGCATTTT	CASSFDSSNQPQHF
TRBD1	TRBV6-6	TRBJ1-1	-	TGTGCCAGCAGTCGGGGACAGTCCGGGACTGAAGCTTTCTTT	CASSRGQSGTEAFF
-	TRBV2	TRBJ2-7	few	TGTGCCAGCACCGAACGGGGGTATGGCGAGCAGTACTTC	CASTERGYGEQYF
-	TRBV5-1	TRBJ2-3	-	TGCGCCAGCAGCTTGGGTGGGGGGACCGGCGCAGATACGCAGTATTTT	CASSLGGGTGADTQYF
TRBD1	TRBV6-5	TRBJ1-2	few	TGTGCCAGCAGTTATGAGGCCAGGGGGAACGGCTACACCTTC	CASSYEARGNGYTF
TRBD1	TRBV30	TRBJ1-2	-	TGTGCCTTCTTTGACAGGGGGCTGGGGTCTTTGGGCTACACCTTC	CAFFDRGLGSLGYTF
-	TRBV5-1	TRBJ2-3	-	TGCGCCAGCAGCCCTGACGCGGGGAGCTATACAGATACGCAGTATTTT	CASSPDAGSYTDTQYF
-	TRBV4-2	TRBJ2-5	many	TGTGCCAGCAGCCCCGGCGGGTTCTCGGAGACCCAGTACTTC	CASSPGGFSETQYF
-	TRBV6-6	TRBJ1-3	-	TGTGCCAGCAGTTACTCGGCCGGGTCCGGAAACACCATATATTTT	CASSYSAGSGNTIYF
TRBD1	TRBV5-4	TRBJ2-1	-	TGTGCCAGCAGCTCCGGACAGGGGGGCTACAATGAGCAGTTCTTC	CASSSGQGGYNEQFF
-	TRBV2	TRBJ1-2	-	TGTGCCAGCAGTGAAGTCCCGTATGGCTACACCTTC	CASSEVPYGYTF
-	TRBV19	TRBJ2-5	-	TGTGCCAGTAGTGCGGGACTCCTCTCAGAGACCCAGTACTTC	CASSAGLLSETQYF
-	TRBV5-1	TRBJ1-1	once	TGCGCCAGCAGCTTGAGTGTGGGACACCGGAACACTGAAGCTTTCTTT	CASSLSVGHRNTEAFF
TRBD1	TRBV5-1	TRBJ2-1	few	TGCGCCAGCAGCTTGGCCGCCGGGACAGACTACAATGAGCAGTTCTTC	CASSLAAGTDYNEQFF
TRBD2	TRBV9	TRBJ2-5	-	TGTGCCAGCAGCACCCTAGCGGGGGGCCAAGAGACCCAGTACTTC	CASSTLAGGQETQYF
TRBD1	TRBV28	TRBJ1-4	-	TGTGCCAGCGCACAGGGGCTTAATGAAAAACTGTTTTTT	CASAQGLNEKLFF
-	TRBV11-2	TRBJ2-7	few	TGTGCCAGCAGCTTAGATCTCTACGAGCAGTACTTC	CASSLDLYEQYF
-	TRBV10-3	TRBJ1-1	-	TGTGCCATCAGTGCCTCGGGAGCAGGGACGGTACCGAACACTGAAGCTTTCTTT	CAISASGAGTVPNTEAFF
TRBD1	TRBV2	TRBJ1-2	-	TGTGCCAGCAGTCGGGACAGGGCGGACGGCTACACCTTC	CASSRDRADGYTF
TRBD2	TRBV5-4	TRBJ2-2	-	TGTGCCAGCTCCCCCGGGGGGATCGACGGGGAGCTGTTTTTT	CASSPGGIDGELFF
-	TRBV7-9	TRBJ2-3	few	TGTGCCAGCAGCCCACCGGGGATCCTCCGGGGGACAGATACGCAGTATTTT	CASSPPGILRGTDTQYF
-	TRBV6-5	TRBJ2-1	-	TGTGCCAGCAGCCGCCGGGACAATGAGCAGTTCTTC	CASSRRDNEQFF
TRBD2	TRBV11-2	TRBJ2-3	-	TGTGCCAGCAGCTTAAAAAGGACGGGAGGCCGCACAGATACGCAGTATTTT	CASSLKRTGGRTDTQYF
TRBD2	TRBV25-1	TRBJ2-1	-	TGTGCCAGCAGTGGCCCTCCGGGGACTAGCGGGAGGTACAATGAGCAGTTCTTC	CASSGPPGTSGRYNEQFF
-	TRBV30	TRBJ2-7	few	TGTGCCTGGAGTGTAAGCCACGAGCAGTACTTC	CAWSVSHEQYF
TRBD2	TRBV27	TRBJ2-7	once	TGTGCCAGCAGTTTATCGATAACTAGCGGGATTTACGAGCAGTACTTC	CASSLSITSGIYEQYF
-	TRBV7-9	TRBJ2-2	few	TGTGCCAGCAGCTTTCCACCGGACACCGGGGAGCTGTTTTTT	CASSFPPDTGELFF
-	TRBV30	TRBJ1-1	few	TGTGCCTGGAGCCGCGGAGTGTATGGCACTGAAGCTTTCTTT	CAWSRGVYGTEAFF
-	TRBV5-1	TRBJ1-1	few	TGCGCCAGCAGCGGAGGGGTGTCGGGCACTGAAGCTTTCTTT	CASSGGVSGTEAFF
-	TRBV9	TRBJ1-6	few	TGTGCCAGCAGCGCCCGACAGGCTAATTCACCCCTCCACTTT	CASSARQANSPLHF
-	TRBV30	TRBJ2-5	-	TGTGCCTGGAATACAAACCAAGAGACCCAGTACTTC	CAWNTNQETQYF
TRBD2	TRBV5-4	TRBJ2-7	few	TGTGCCAGCAGCGGGAGAGGGACTAGCGGTCCCTACGAGCAGTACTTC	CASSGRGTSGPYEQYF
-	TRBV2	TRBJ2-7	-	TGTGCCAGCAGGACAGAGCTTGCTGGCGAGCAGTACTTC	CASRTELAGEQYF
-	TRBV2	TRBJ1-6	few	TGTGCCAGCAGTTCCGACAGTCTTGGTTCACCCCTCCACTTT	CASSSDSLGSPLHF
-	TRBV19	TRBJ2-1	few	TGTGCCAGTAGTTCCGGGACTCCCTATTCCTCCTACAATGAGCAGTTCTTC	CASSSGTPYSSYNEQFF
-	TRBV5-1	TRBJ1-1	-	TGCGCCAGCAGCTTGGGCCGTGGAGTGAACACTGAAGCTTTCTTT	CASSLGRGVNTEAFF
TRBD2	TRBV7-9	TRBJ2-1	few	TGTGCCAGCAGCCCCCGGGGGGGACTAGCGGGGTACAATGAGCAGTTCTTC	CASSPRGGLAGYNEQFF
-	TRBV15	TRBJ1-3	-	TGTGCCACCAGCAATTGGGGGACTTTCAGCTCTGGAAACACCATATATTTT	CATSNWGTFSSGNTIYF